These T cell receptor beta chains were read from a single sample in a study of blood T cell repertoires in COVID-19. Profiled with immunoSEQ multiplex PCR; TCRdb holds only in-frame clones, not every one. The sample yields 150,000 or so clones, 76% seen once. The sequenced sample was peripheral blood. The receptors were gathered from an elderly woman with active or convalescent COVID-19. The CDR3 runs from the conserved cysteine through the conserved F or W. Each record gives: CDR3 length, D gene, clone size, J gene, V gene, CDR3 DNA, CDR3 protein. A D gene is named only where the DNA matches it firmly. A clone size is listed for some rows: how often the clone was seen (once, few, many), or a class if it is expanded.

>15|TRBD2|NA|TRBJ2-5|TRBV7-9
TGTGCCAGCAGCCCCCAAGCGGGGGGCCAAGAGACCCAGTACTTC
CASSPQAGGQETQYF
>18|TRBD1|few|TRBJ2-7|TRBV6-6
TGTGCCAGCAGTCCAAGGGACAGGGGTTTGTGGGTCTCCTACGAGCAGTACTTC
CASSPRDRGLWVSYEQYF
>15|NA|few|TRBJ1-1|TRBV28
TGTGCCAGCACGCGGGCTGAGAGGGTCATCCGAGTAGCTTTCTTT
CASTRAERVIRVAFF
>16|TRBD2|few|TRBJ2-3|TRBV19
TGTGCCAGTAGTCGGGATAGCGGGGGTATCACAGATACGCAGTATTTT
CASSRDSGGITDTQYF
>15|TRBD2|NA|TRBJ2-3|TRBV6-2/TRBV6-3
TGTGCCAGCAGTTACACCGGGACTACCACAGATACGCAGTATTTT
CASSYTGTTTDTQYF
>13|NA|NA|TRBJ1-5|TRBV12-3/TRBV12-4
TGTGCCAGCAGCTCCGAACAGGGCTTACCCCAGCATTTT
CASSSEQGLPQHF
>14|NA|NA|TRBJ1-6|TRBV24-1
TGTGCCACCAGTGGTCGGACAGATAATTCACCCCTCCACTTT
CATSGRTDNSPLHF
>14|NA|once|TRBJ1-1|TRBV19
TGTGCCAGTACCCAGGGTAGCTTGGGCACTGAAGCTTTCTTT
CASTQGSLGTEAFF
>14|TRBD1|few|TRBJ1-2|TRBV29-1
TGCAGCGTTCCCCCGGGACAGGGTAACTATGGCTACACCTTC
CSVPPGQGNYGYTF
>15|NA|NA|TRBJ1-1|TRBV5-6
TGTGCCAGCAGCTTGGCGGGACAAAAATTCACTGAAGCTTTCTTT
CASSLAGQKFTEAFF
>17|NA|NA|TRBJ1-5|TRBV21-1
TGTGCCAGCAGCAAAGAGGGAGGAACTTATAGCAATCAGCCCCAGCATTTT
CASSKEGGTYSNQPQHF
>13|NA|NA|TRBJ2-7|TRBV5-1
TGCGCCAGCAGCTTACAGGAGTCCTACGAGCAGTACTTC
CASSLQESYEQYF
>18|TRBD2|NA|TRBJ2-5|TRBV27
TGTGCCAGCAGTTCCCGACTAGCGGGGGGACCAGACCAAGAGACCCAGTACTTC
CASSSRLAGGPDQETQYF
>15|TRBD2|NA|TRBJ2-7|TRBV6-2/TRBV6-3
TGTGCCAGCAGTTACTCGGCTAGCGGTCGCTACGAGCAGTACTTC
CASSYSASGRYEQYF
>17|TRBD2|few|TRBJ2-7|TRBV7-3
TGTGCCAGCAGCTTATTACTAGCGGGGTCTCTCTCCTACGAGCAGTACTTC
CASSLLLAGSLSYEQYF
>16|TRBD1|NA|TRBJ1-2|TRBV7-9
TGTGCCAGCAGTCACCGGGACAGGGAACCTAACTATGGCTACACCTTC
CASSHRDREPNYGYTF
>11|NA|NA|TRBJ2-5|TRBV10-2
TGCGCCAGCAGCGACTGGCGCACTTCGTACTTC
CASSDWRTSYF
>17|NA|NA|TRBJ2-7|TRBV6-2/TRBV6-3
TGTGCCAGCAGTTACCAACAAACCGGGACAAAAATCTACGAGCAGTACTTC
CASSYQQTGTKIYEQYF
>16|TRBD2|NA|TRBJ2-1|TRBV5-6
TGTGCCAGCAGCTTGGATCGCGGGGGTAACTACAATGAGCAGTTCTTC
CASSLDRGGNYNEQFF
>14|NA|NA|TRBJ2-1|TRBV2
TGTGCCAGCAGTGTTCTAGCATCCTACAATGAGCAGTTCTTC
CASSVLASYNEQFF
>15|TRBD1|NA|TRBJ2-2|TRBV5-1
TGCGCCAGCAGCTTGTGGGTGACAGGGGCCGGGGAGCTGTTTTTT
CASSLWVTGAGELFF
>16|NA|NA|TRBJ1-1|TRBV5-1
TGCGCCAGCAGCTTAACCCCGACAGGCTCGAACACTGAAGCTTTCTTT
CASSLTPTGSNTEAFF
>14|NA|NA|TRBJ1-1|TRBV9
TGTGCCAGCAGCGCCCGGGGTACGAACACTGAAGCTTTCTTT
CASSARGTNTEAFF
>13|NA|NA|TRBJ1-1|TRBV7-2
TGTGCCAGCAGTGAACAACCGAACACTGAAGCTTTCTTT
CASSEQPNTEAFF
>15|TRBD2|NA|TRBJ2-1|TRBV5-1
TGCGCCAGCAGCTTCGACCCGGGGGGGGAAAATGAGCAGTTCTTC
CASSFDPGGENEQFF
>15|NA|NA|TRBJ2-1|TRBV5-4
TGTGCCAGCAGCTTGGGAGGGCCCTCTTACAATGAGCAGTTCTTC
CASSLGGPSYNEQFF
>15|TRBD1|NA|TRBJ2-7|TRBV7-2
TGTGCCAGCAGCCAAGCCCCCACAGGGGGCTACGAGCAGTACTTC
CASSQAPTGGYEQYF
>15|NA|NA|TRBJ1-3|TRBV13
TGTGCCAGCAGCTTAAGACAGGTCTCTGGAAACACCATATATTTT
CASSLRQVSGNTIYF
>16|NA|NA|TRBJ2-3|TRBV27
TGTGCCAGCAGTTATTGGTCGGGGGGCCACACAGATACGCAGTATTTT
CASSYWSGGHTDTQYF
>14|NA|NA|TRBJ2-5|TRBV6-5
TGTGCCAGCAGTTACCTCACAGGACAAGAGACCCAGTACTTC
CASSYLTGQETQYF
>12|NA|NA|TRBJ2-1|TRBV5-4
TGTGCCAGCAGCTTAACAGGGTCTGAGCAGTTCTTC
CASSLTGSEQFF
>13|NA|NA|TRBJ2-3|TRBV30
TGTGCCTGTAACACAGGGTACACAGATACGCAGTATTTT
CACNTGYTDTQYF
>17|NA|NA|TRBJ2-1|TRBV5-1
TGCGCCAGCAGCTTGGGTAGAGCTACCGCCTCCTACAATGAGCAGTTCTTC
CASSLGRATASYNEQFF
>13|NA|NA|TRBJ2-5|TRBV2
TGTGCCAGCAGCGCAGGGATGTCAGAGACCCAGTACTTC
CASSAGMSETQYF
>11|NA|NA|TRBJ1-2|TRBV30
TGTGCCTGGGATACAGGGCATGGCTACACCTTC
CAWDTGHGYTF
>16|NA|NA|TRBJ1-1|TRBV15
TGTGCCACCAGCAGAGAGCCAGGGCCCCAGGGGACTGAAGCTTTCTTT
CATSREPGPQGTEAFF
>16|NA|NA|TRBJ1-5|TRBV7-9
TGTGCCAGCAGCCCCGGACAGCCTAGGGGCAATCAGCCCCAGCATTTT
CASSPGQPRGNQPQHF
>12|NA|NA|TRBJ1-5|TRBV6-4
TGTGCCAGCAGTGACTCTAGTCAGCCCCAGCATTTT
CASSDSSQPQHF
>12|NA|few|TRBJ1-1|TRBV29-1
TGCAGCGCCGGTCGGGGGAACACTGAAGCTTTCTTT
CSAGRGNTEAFF
>15|TRBD1|NA|TRBJ1-4|TRBV18
TGTGCCAGCTCACTTTGGCGACAGGGGGTTGAAAAACTGTTTTTT
CASSLWRQGVEKLFF
>13|NA|NA|TRBJ1-2|TRBV6-6
TGTGCCAGGTCGGGGGGACCTGGCTATGGCTACACCTTC
CARSGGPGYGYTF
>16|TRBD1|NA|TRBJ1-2|TRBV5-5
TGTGCCAGCAGCCCCGTGTGGCAGGGGGGAATTTATGGCTACACCTTC
CASSPVWQGGIYGYTF
>15|NA|NA|TRBJ2-5|TRBV7-9
TGTGCCAGCAGCCTTTATGTCAACACGCAAGAGACCCAGTACTTC
CASSLYVNTQETQYF
>14|TRBD1|NA|TRBJ1-2|TRBV18
TGTGCCAGTTCGAAGGGACAGACTAACTATGGCTACACCTTC
CASSKGQTNYGYTF
>14|NA|NA|TRBJ1-4|TRBV2
TGTGCCAGTAATAGGGAGGGGGTCGTTGAAAAACTGTTTTTT
CASNREGVVEKLFF
>13|TRBD1|once|TRBJ1-1|TRBV3-1/TRBV3-2
TGTGCCAGCGAGGGACAGCAGAACACTGAAGCTTTCTTT
CASEGQQNTEAFF
>15|TRBD1|few|TRBJ1-1|TRBV6-5
TGTGCCAGCAAGACCGGGACAGGGGATCCCACTGAAGCTTTCTTT
CASKTGTGDPTEAFF
>16|TRBD1|NA|TRBJ1-6|TRBV5-1
TGCGCCAGCAGGTGGGACAGCCAAAGGGCCAATTCACCCCTCCACTTT
CASRWDSQRANSPLHF
>15|TRBD1|NA|TRBJ2-2|TRBV28
TGTGCCAGCAGGGACAGGGTATGGAACACCGGGGAGCTGTTTTTT
CASRDRVWNTGELFF
>15|TRBD1|NA|TRBJ2-3|TRBV27
TGTGCCAGCAGTTTAAAACAGGGGGTCACAGATACGCAGTATTTT
CASSLKQGVTDTQYF
>17|TRBD1|NA|TRBJ1-5|TRBV4-1
TGCGCCAGCAGCCATCCCCGGCAGGGGGTTCGCAATCAGCCCCAGCATTTT
CASSHPRQGVRNQPQHF
>15|NA|NA|TRBJ1-1|TRBV7-8
TGTGCCAGCAGCTTAGTGGGACAACTGAACACTGAAGCTTTCTTT
CASSLVGQLNTEAFF